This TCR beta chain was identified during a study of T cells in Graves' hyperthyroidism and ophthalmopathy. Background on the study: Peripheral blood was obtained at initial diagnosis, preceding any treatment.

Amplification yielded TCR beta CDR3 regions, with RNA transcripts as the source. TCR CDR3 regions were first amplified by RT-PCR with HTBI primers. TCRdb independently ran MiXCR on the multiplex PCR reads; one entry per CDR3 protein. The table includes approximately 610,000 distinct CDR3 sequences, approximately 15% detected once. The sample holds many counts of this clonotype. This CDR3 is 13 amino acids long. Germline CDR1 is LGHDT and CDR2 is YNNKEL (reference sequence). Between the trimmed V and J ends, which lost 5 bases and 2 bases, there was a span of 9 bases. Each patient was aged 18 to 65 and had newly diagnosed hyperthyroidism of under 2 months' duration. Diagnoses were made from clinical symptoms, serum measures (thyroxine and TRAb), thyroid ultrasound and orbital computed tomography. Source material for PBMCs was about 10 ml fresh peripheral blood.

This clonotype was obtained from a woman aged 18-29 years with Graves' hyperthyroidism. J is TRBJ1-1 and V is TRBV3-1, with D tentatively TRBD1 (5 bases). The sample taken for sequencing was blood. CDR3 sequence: CASSGRGNTEAFF. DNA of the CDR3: TGTGCCAGCAGCGGAAGGGGAAACACTGAAGCTTTCTTT.